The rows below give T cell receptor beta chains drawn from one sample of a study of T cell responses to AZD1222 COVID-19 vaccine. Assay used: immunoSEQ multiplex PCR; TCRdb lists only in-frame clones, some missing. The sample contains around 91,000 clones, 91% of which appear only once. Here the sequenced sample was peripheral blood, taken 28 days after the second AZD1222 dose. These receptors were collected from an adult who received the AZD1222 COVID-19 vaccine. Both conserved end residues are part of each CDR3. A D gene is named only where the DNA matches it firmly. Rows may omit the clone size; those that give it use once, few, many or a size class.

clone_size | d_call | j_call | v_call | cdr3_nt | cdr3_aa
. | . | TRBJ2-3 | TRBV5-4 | TGTGCCAGCAGCTTGGGGTGGAAGGCAAGCACAGATACGCAGTATTTT | CASSLGWKASTDTQYF
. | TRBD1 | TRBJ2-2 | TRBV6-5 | TGTGCCAGCAGTTACAGCTTGGGGACAGGGTCCGGGGAGCTGTTTTTT | CASSYSLGTGSGELFF
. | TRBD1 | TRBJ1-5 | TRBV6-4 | TGTGCCAGTATAGGACAGGGGGTTAATCAGCCCCAGCATTTT | CASIGQGVNQPQHF
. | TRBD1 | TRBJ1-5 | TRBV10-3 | TGTGCCATCAGAGGGGGCGAGGGTCAGCCCCAGCATTTT | CAIRGGEGQPQHF
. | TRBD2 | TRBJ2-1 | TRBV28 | TGTGCCAGCAGTAGGACTAGCGGGAGTGTCCCCAATGAGCAGTTCTTC | CASSRTSGSVPNEQFF
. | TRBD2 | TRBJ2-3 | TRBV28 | TGTGCCAGCAGTTTAGCGGGAGCAGATACGCAGTATTTT | CASSLAGADTQYF
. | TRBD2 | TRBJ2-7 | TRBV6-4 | TGTGCCAGCAGACCGGGACTAGCGGGAGGCCCGACCTACGAGCAGTACTTC | CASRPGLAGGPTYEQYF
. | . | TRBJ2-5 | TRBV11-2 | TGTGCCAGCAGCGCTCAGACTCGGCCAGGAGAGACCCAGTACTTC | CASSAQTRPGETQYF
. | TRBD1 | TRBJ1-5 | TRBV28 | TGTGCCAGCAGTACCGGGACAGGGGTTTTTCAGCCCCAGCATTTT | CASSTGTGVFQPQHF
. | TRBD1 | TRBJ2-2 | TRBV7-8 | TGTGCCAGCAGCTTAAGCCGAGGGGGCTGGACCGGGGAGCTGTTTTTT | CASSLSRGGWTGELFF
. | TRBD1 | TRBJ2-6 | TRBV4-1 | TGCGCCACCAGACAACAGGGGGCAAGTGGGGCCAACGTCCTGACTTTC | CATRQQGASGANVLTF
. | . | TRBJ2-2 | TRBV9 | TGTGCCAGCAGCGTAGAAGCAGGGCCGAACACCGGGGAGCTGTTTTTT | CASSVEAGPNTGELFF
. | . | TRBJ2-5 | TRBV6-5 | TGTGCCAGCAGTGACTCGCCAGGGTCAGAAGAGACCCAGTACTTC | CASSDSPGSEETQYF
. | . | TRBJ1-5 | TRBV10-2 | TGCGCCAGCAGTGAGTTCAGGGGAGATCAGCCCCAGCATTTT | CASSEFRGDQPQHF
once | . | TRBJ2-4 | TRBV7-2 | TGTGCCAGCACTCCCAGTGGGGCGGGAAACATTCAGTACTTC | CASTPSGAGNIQYF
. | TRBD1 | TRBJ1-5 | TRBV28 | TGTGCCAGCAGTTTATTCTTCATGACAGGGATCAGCAATCAGCCCCAGCATTTT | CASSLFFMTGISNQPQHF
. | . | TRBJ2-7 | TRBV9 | TGTGCCAGCAGCTCCACCACAGGGTCCCACGAGCAGTACTTC | CASSSTTGSHEQYF
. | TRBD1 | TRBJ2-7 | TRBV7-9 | TGTGCCAGCAGCTTAGGATCCTCTTGGGACAGGGGATCCTACGAGCAGTACTTC | CASSLGSSWDRGSYEQYF
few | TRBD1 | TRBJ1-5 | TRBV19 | TGTGCCAGTAGTATCCAGGGGGGCAATCAGCCCCAGCATTTT | CASSIQGGNQPQHF
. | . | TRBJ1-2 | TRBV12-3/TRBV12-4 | TGTGCCAGCAGTTTCCCCGGGACAGGCTACACCTTC | CASSFPGTGYTF
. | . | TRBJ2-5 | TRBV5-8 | TGTGCCAGCAGCTTGGGGGGGGCCGGGGGACAAGAGACCCAGTACTTC | CASSLGGAGGQETQYF
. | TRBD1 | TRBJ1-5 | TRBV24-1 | TGTGCCACCAGTGCGTCAGGGGGATTTCAGCCCCAGCATTTT | CATSASGGFQPQHF
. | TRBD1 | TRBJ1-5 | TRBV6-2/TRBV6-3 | TGTGCCAGCAGTGTTGGACAGGGGAAGAGGATAATCAGCAATCAGCCCCAGCATTTT | CASSVGQGKRIISNQPQHF
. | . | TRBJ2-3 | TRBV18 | TGTGCCAGCTCACCCCAGGGGAGGTTGACAGATACGCAGTATTTT | CASSPQGRLTDTQYF
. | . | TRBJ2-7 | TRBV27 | TGTGCCACCCGTGCGCGGAGCGCCAACGAGCAGTACTTC | CATRARSANEQYF
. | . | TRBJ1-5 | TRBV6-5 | TGTGCCAGCAGTTACATCGCGGCAGGTATTGGACAGCCCCAGCATTTT | CASSYIAAGIGQPQHF
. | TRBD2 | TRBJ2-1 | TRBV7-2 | TGTGCCAGCAGCGTGGTCGGACTAGCGAAAACCAATGAGCAGTTCTTC | CASSVVGLAKTNEQFF
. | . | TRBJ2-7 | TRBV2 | TGTGCCAGCAGTGAGATGTACGCGACCTACGAGCAGTACTTC | CASSEMYATYEQYF
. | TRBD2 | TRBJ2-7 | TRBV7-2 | TGTGCCAGCAGCTTCAGCGGGAGGATGAACGAGCAGTACTTC | CASSFSGRMNEQYF
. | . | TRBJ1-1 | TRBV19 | TGTGCCACCAAGACCGTTTGGGAAGCTTTCTTT | CATKTVWEAFF
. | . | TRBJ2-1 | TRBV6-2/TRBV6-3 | TGTGCCAGCAGTTATCTTTCTGGCGGGCCCTTCAATGAGCAGTTCTTC | CASSYLSGGPFNEQFF
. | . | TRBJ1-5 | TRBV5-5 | TGTGCCAGCAGGACGGACTTACGAGGCTATCAGCCCCAGCATTTT | CASRTDLRGYQPQHF
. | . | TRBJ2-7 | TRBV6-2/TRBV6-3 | TGTGCCAGCAGTGTAGCTGGGGGTATTTCCTACGAGCAGTACTTC | CASSVAGGISYEQYF
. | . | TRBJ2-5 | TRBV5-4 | TGTGCCAGCAGCTTGGACAGACAAGAGACCCAGTACTTC | CASSLDRQETQYF
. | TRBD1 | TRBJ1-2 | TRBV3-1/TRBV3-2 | TGTGCCAGCAGCGGGGACAGCACCTATGGCTACACCTTC | CASSGDSTYGYTF
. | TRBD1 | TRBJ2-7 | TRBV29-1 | TGCAGCGTTGAAGATCTTCATTCAGGGGGCTCCTACGAGCAGTACTTC | CSVEDLHSGGSYEQYF
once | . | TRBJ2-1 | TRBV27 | TGTGCCAGCAGGCCAAAGGGGGTGGGCAGATTCTACAATGAGCAGTTCTTC | CASRPKGVGRFYNEQFF
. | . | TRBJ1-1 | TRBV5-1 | TGCGCCAGCAGGCTAGGGACTGAAGCTTTCTTT | CASRLGTEAFF
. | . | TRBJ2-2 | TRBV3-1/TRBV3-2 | TGTGCCAGCAGCGCTGGGGGGTCCGGGGAGCTGTTTTTT | CASSAGGSGELFF
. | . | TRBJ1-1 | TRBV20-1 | TGCAGTGCTAGCCTGAACACTGAAGCTTTCTTT | CSASLNTEAFF